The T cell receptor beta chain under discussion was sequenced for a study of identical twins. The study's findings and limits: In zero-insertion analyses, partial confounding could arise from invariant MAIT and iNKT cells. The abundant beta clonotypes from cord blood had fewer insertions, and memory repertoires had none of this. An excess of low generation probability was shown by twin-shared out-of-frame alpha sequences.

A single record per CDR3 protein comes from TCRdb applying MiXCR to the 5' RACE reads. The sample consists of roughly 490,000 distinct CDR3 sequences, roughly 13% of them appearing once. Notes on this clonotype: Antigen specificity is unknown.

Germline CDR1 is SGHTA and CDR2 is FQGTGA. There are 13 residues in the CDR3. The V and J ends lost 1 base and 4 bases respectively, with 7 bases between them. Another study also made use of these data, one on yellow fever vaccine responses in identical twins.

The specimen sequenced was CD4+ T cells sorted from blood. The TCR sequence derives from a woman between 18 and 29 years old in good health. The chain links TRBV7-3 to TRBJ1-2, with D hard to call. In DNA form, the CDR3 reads TGTGCCAGCAGCTTAAATCCGGGCTATGGCTACACCTTC. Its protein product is CASSLNPGYGYTF.